This record concerns one T cell receptor (beta chain) sequence. Here immunoSEQ multiplex PCR was the method, and the copy in TCRdb shows in-frame clones only, minus some. The repertoire holds 70,000 to 95,000 clones, with around 94% as singletons. The data are from a study of T cell changes during pregnancy in multiple sclerosis. V shed 4 bases and J shed 8 bases, with 24 bases lying between them. This CDR3 comprises 17 residues. Germline V gene data show CDR1 as ENHRY and CDR2 as SYGVKD. The receptor was derived from a female donor in good health, enrolled as a control in a pregnancy study. The source material was peripheral blood, sampled in the second trimester of pregnancy. This chain uses TRBV10-3 with TRBJ2-1; weak D call: TRBD2 (6 bases). The CDR3 DNA is TGTGCCATCAGTGTTACCGCGGATGGGGGGATAGTTGATGAGCAGTTCTTC. This sequence encodes CAISVTADGGIVDEQFF.